These 27 T cell receptor beta chains were sequenced from one sample in a study of blood T cell repertoires in COVID-19. The protocol was immunoSEQ multiplex PCR, while the TCRdb copy is restricted to in-frame clones and leaves out a portion. This sample has around 290,000 clones, with approximately 92% found just once. Sequencing input: PBMCs or T cells enriched from blood (not recorded which). These receptor sequences come from a woman aged 25 to 45 who had recovered from COVID-19.

This clone was counted a single time. The genes are TRBV7-9 and TRBJ1-1; TRBD1 aligns across 8 bases. With 6 bases clipped from V and 7 bases from J, the junction kept 13 bases outside the gene matches. Germline V gene sequence: CDR1 SEHNR, CDR2 FQNEAQ (reference sequence). There are 15 residues in the CDR3. The CDR3 region is CASSNQGAHDYEAFF. The CDR3 DNA sequence: TGTGCCAGCAGTAATCAGGGGGCCCATGACTATGAAGCTTTCTTT.

For the CDR3, the DNA is TGTGCCAGAAGCTTCCTAGCGGGAGGTGTCTACAATGAGCAGTTCTTC. As protein: CARSFLAGGVYNEQFF. This chain uses TRBV5-3 with TRBJ2-1, with 11 positions matching TRBD2. TRBV5-3 qualifies as an ORF whose function is uncertain. The CDR3 extends over 16 amino acids. J was trimmed by 3 bases and V by 2 bases; bases with no gene match: 4.

The CDR3 protein is CASSRGTVLETQYF. The DNA for the CDR3 is TGTGCCAGCAGCAGGGGGACAGTCCTAGAGACCCAGTACTTC. This chain connects TRBV7-2 to TRBJ2-5; 7 bases fit TRBD1. The CDR3 consists of 14 residues. V gave up 5 bases and J gave up 4 bases; unmatched junction bases: 7. Germline V gives CDR1 SGHTA, CDR2 FQGNSA.

The CDR3 sequence: CASSQEGQGARSPLHF. The CDR3 DNA reads as TGTGCCAGCAGCCAAGAGGGACAGGGGGCCCGTTCACCCCTCCACTTT. This chain links TRBV4-2 with TRBJ1-6, with 12 nucleotides matching TRBD1. The V gene end was trimmed by 0 bases and the J gene end by 9 bases; junction bases not matched to a gene: 3. CDR3 length: 16 amino acids. CDR1 LGHNA and CDR2 YNFKEQ come from the germline V gene.

This chain uses TRBV7-9 with TRBJ2-5, with a possible D match to TRBD2 (6 bases). Trimming removed 1 base from V and 4 bases from J, with 10 bases in between. Looked up from germline, CDR1 is SEHNR and CDR2 is FQNEAQ (reference sequence). The CDR3 sequence is 14 residues long. The DNA of the CDR3 is TGTGCCAGCAGCTTAGGTCGGGGGTCAGAGACCCAGTACTTC. Translating gives CASSLGRGSETQYF.

This clone has only one observation. This chain connects TRBV5-5 to TRBJ1-5; possibly TRBD1 for D (6 bases). The length of the CDR3 is 13 residues. V was trimmed by 4 bases and J by 6 bases, leaving 11 bases between them. Germline V gene data show CDR1 as SGHKS and CDR2 as YYEKEE (reference sequence). CDR3 sequence (DNA): TGTGCCAGCAGCGCAAGGACAGCTCAGCCCCAGCATTTT. It specifies CASSARTAQPQHF. The whole variable domain, filled in from reference TRBV5-5 and TRBJ1-5, reads DAGVTQSPTHLIKTRGQQVTLRCSPISGHKSVSWYQQVLGQGPQFIFQYYEKEERGRGNFPDRFSARQFPNYSSELNVNALLLGDSALYLCASSARTAQPQHFGDGTRLSIL.

The chain employs TRBV9 and TRBJ2-2; D perhaps matches TRBD2 (6 bases). This CDR3 spans 16 amino acids. From germline, CDR1 is SGDLS and CDR2 YYNGEE. Between the trimmed V and J ends, which lost 8 bases and 4 bases, there was a span of 21 bases. CDR3 residues: CASTGLRTGGTGELFF. The CDR3 DNA sequence: TGTGCCAGTACCGGGCTACGGACCGGGGGCACCGGGGAGCTGTTTTTT.

The chain is built from TRBV24-1 and TRBJ2-1, with 10 bases that match TRBD2. CDR1 and CDR2 from the germline V gene are KGHDR and SFDVKD. V was clipped by 1 base and J by 5 bases; unmatched bases: 7. The CDR3 sequence is 17 residues long. CDR3 nucleotide sequence: TGTGCCACCAGTGATTTTTTAGCGGGAGGAACCAACAATGAGCAGTTCTTC. Translating gives CATSDFLAGGTNNEQFF.

This chain joins TRBV4-1 and TRBJ1-2; 8 bases fit TRBD1. Per the germline V gene, CDR1 is MGHRA and CDR2 is YSYEKL. V lost 4 bases to trimming and J lost 3 bases; unmatched junction nucleotides: 10. The CDR3 runs to 16 residues. As DNA, the CDR3 is TGCGCCAGCAGCCCTCTAAAGACAGGGGCTTACTATGGCTACACCTTC. Translation gives CASSPLKTGAYYGYTF.

This clone was counted once. This chain uses TRBV6-5 with TRBJ2-7, with 10 bases aligning to TRBD1. V gave up 2 bases and J gave up 3 bases; unmatched junction bases: 7. The CDR3 has 16 amino acids. In germline, CDR1 is MNHEY, CDR2 SVGAGI. The CDR3 region has the DNA TGTGCCAGCAGTTACCGGCATGGGGACAGGGGCTACGAGCAGTACTTC. This translates into CASSYRHGDRGYEQYF.

This clone occurred a few times. The V and J genes are TRBV11-2 and TRBJ2-2; D remains unclear. Germline CDR1 reads SGHAT; CDR2 reads FQNNGV. The germline V and J ends were trimmed by 2 bases and 7 bases, with 23 bases remaining between them. The CDR3 has 18 amino acids. The CDR3 protein is CASSLLGSGAAKDGELFF. DNA of the CDR3: TGTGCCAGCAGCTTACTAGGAAGTGGCGCCGCGAAAGACGGGGAGCTGTTTTTT. The full variable domain, rest sourced from reference TRBV11-2 and TRBJ2-2, is EAGVAQSPRYKIIEKRQSVAFWCNPISGHATLYWYQQILGQGPKLLIQFQNNGVVDDSQLPKDRFSAERLKGVDSTLKIQPAKLEDSAVYLCASSLLGSGAAKDGELFFGEGSRLTVL.

This clone was seen only a few times. This sequence joins TRBV11-2 and TRBJ2-2; a possible D gene is TRBD2 (5 bases). Per germline, CDR1 SGHAT and CDR2 FQNNGV. The ends were cut back, 5 bases at V and 5 bases at J, with 15 bases in the middle. The CDR3 is made up of 15 amino acids. The CDR3 DNA reads as TGTGCCAGCAGCGTTGATCTCAGAGGGACCGGGGAGCTGTTTTTT. It is translated as CASSVDLRGTGELFF.

The V and J genes are TRBV28 and TRBJ2-7; 9 positions agree with TRBD1. The V and J ends lost 3 bases and 11 bases, in that order; junction bases with no gene match: 8. The CDR3 is 13 amino acids. In germline, CDR1 is MDHEN, CDR2 SYDVKM. As DNA, the CDR3 is TGTGCCAGCAGTTTCCACACAGGGGGCTGGGAGTACTTC. Its protein product is CASSFHTGGWEYF.

This chain links TRBV19 with TRBJ2-6, with 9 nucleotides matching TRBD1. The CDR3 totals 17 residues. The ends lost 5 bases at V and 3 bases at J; junction bases unmatched: 8. The V gene's germline CDR1 is LNHDA and CDR2 SQIVND (reference sequence). The CDR3 coding sequence is TGTGCCAGTAGTGAAACAGGGGGCAAAGGTGGGGCCAACGTCCTGACTTTC. As protein: CASSETGGKGGANVLTF.

The chain employs TRBV27 and TRBJ1-1; 11 nucleotides line up with TRBD1. V lost 6 bases, J lost 10 bases, and 7 bases stayed unmatched. Germline V lookup: CDR1 MNHEY, CDR2 SMNVEV (reference sequence). The CDR3 runs to 13 residues. CDR3 DNA sequence: TGTGCCAGCAGCCACGGACAGGGGGCGATAGCTTTCTTT. It is translated as CASSHGQGAIAFF.

The chain links TRBV7-2 to TRBJ1-2; possibly TRBD1 for D (6 bases). Germline CDR1 SGHTA, CDR2 FQGNSA. The length of the CDR3 is 15 residues. V was cut by 3 bases and J by 8 bases, with 19 bases left in between. The CDR3, as DNA: TGTGCCAGCAGCTTGGACAGTGGCCTCACAGGCGGCTACACCTTC. Protein: CASSLDSGLTGGYTF.

The genes are TRBV5-4 and TRBJ1-2, with 7 bases that match TRBD1. This CDR3 contains 17 residues. Per germline, CDR1 SGHNT and CDR2 YYREEE (reference sequence). The ends lost 4 bases at V and 2 bases at J; junction bases unmatched: 14. CDR3 nucleotides: TGTGCCAGCAGCGGGACAGCCTCAACCCCTGTAAACTATGGCTACACCTTC. Translating it yields CASSGTASTPVNYGYTF.

The rearrangement joins TRBV29-1 to TRBJ1-1; D is perhaps TRBD1 (5 bases). Germline assignment: CDR1 SQVTM and CDR2 ANQGSEA. This CDR3 contains 13 residues. V lost 3 bases and J lost 4, with 12 bases in between. CDR3 sequence: CSVDHQGGTEAFF. In DNA, the CDR3 is TGCAGCGTTGATCATCAGGGTGGCACTGAAGCTTTCTTT.

The chain employs TRBV29-1 and TRBJ2-5, with 10 bases identical to TRBD2. CDR1 and CDR2 (germline): SQVTM, ANQGSEA. Trimming removed 4 bases from V and 1 base from J; junction bases left unmatched: 9. This CDR3 contains 16 residues. DNA of the CDR3: TGCAGCGTTGTATATAGCGGGAGGAAATCCCAAGAGACCCAGTACTTC. Translating it yields CSVVYSGRKSQETQYF.

The CDR3 DNA is TGTGCCAGCAGCTTGCGATTTAGCTCCTACAATGAGCAGTTCTTC. Its translation is CASSLRFSSYNEQFF. This chain joins TRBV5-8 and TRBJ2-1; D unresolved. V was clipped by 1 base and J by 0 bases, with 8 bases between them. CDR3 size: 15 residues. CDR1 and CDR2 from the germline V gene are SGHTS and YDEGEE.

The V and J genes are TRBV6-5 and TRBJ1-6; TRBD1 is a possible D gene (5 bases). Trimming shortened V by 6 bases and J by 6 bases, and 15 bases separated the two germline ends. Germline CDR1 is MNHEY and CDR2 is SVGAGI. The CDR3 totals 15 residues. Here the CDR3 reads CASRGGPAGNSPLHF. The CDR3 nucleotides read TGTGCCAGCAGGGGGGGACCCGCGGGTAATTCACCCCTCCACTTT.

This clone was counted a few times. The chain couples TRBV6-1 to TRBJ1-1, with TRBD1 matching 12 bases. This CDR3 has 17 residues. Germline V CDR1 and CDR2: MNHNS, SASEGT. The junction had 10 bases not matched to a gene; V was cut back by 4 bases and J by 4 bases. This CDR3 is CASSAWDRGLISTEAFF. In DNA, the CDR3 is TGTGCCAGCAGTGCCTGGGACAGGGGGCTAATTAGCACTGAAGCTTTCTTT.

The chain carries TRBV5-5 and TRBJ1-5, with D unresolved. CDR1 is SGHKS, CDR2 YYEKEE, per germline (reference sequence). Trimming cost V 6 bases and J 0 bases, with 13 bases left between them. The CDR3 totals 15 residues. The CDR3 DNA sequence: TGTGCCAGCAAAGCCCAGGATTCTAGCAATCAGCCCCAGCATTTT. Amino acids: CASKAQDSSNQPQHF.

The V gene is TRBV18, the J gene TRBJ2-3; 10 positions agree with TRBD2. Germline V CDR1 and CDR2: KGHSH, LQKENI. The CDR3 is made up of 19 amino acids. Germline trimming cut 3 bases from V and 0 bases from J; bases unmatched to any gene: 12. Here the CDR3 reads CASSPRLLASGSSTDTQYF. The CDR3 DNA follows: TGTGCCAGCTCACCGCGGCTATTAGCTAGCGGGAGTAGCACAGATACGCAGTATTTT. The complete variable domain, with remaining parts taken from reference TRBV18 and TRBJ2-3, reads NAGVMQNPRHLVRRRGQEARLRCSPMKGHSHVYWYRQLPEEGLKFMVYLQKENIIDESGMPKERFSAEFPKEGPSILRIQQVVRGDSAAYFCASSPRLLASGSSTDTQYFGPGTRLTVL.

The V and J genes are TRBV4-3 and TRBJ2-2; 8 nucleotides line up with TRBD2. The V gene end was trimmed by 0 bases and the J gene end by 5 bases; junction bases not matched to a gene: 8. The CDR3 contains 17 residues. CDR1 is LGHNA and CDR2 is YSLEER in the germline V gene. CDR3 amino acids: CASSQDLGGRRTGELFF. In DNA, the CDR3 is TGCGCCAGCAGCCAAGATTTGGGCGGGAGGAGGACCGGGGAGCTGTTTTTT.

The chain joins TRBV2 to TRBJ2-3; TRBD2 aligns across 12 bases. The germline V gene encodes CDR1 SNHLY and CDR2 FYNNEI. The length of the CDR3 is 14 residues. Trimming at V came to 4 bases and at J to 4 bases, leaving 0 bases not matched to a gene. The CDR3 loop is CASSGLAGADTQYF. Written as DNA, the CDR3 is TGTGCCAGCAGTGGACTAGCGGGAGCAGATACGCAGTATTTT.

This clone was detected only a few times. The chain is built from TRBV4-1 and TRBJ1-3, with TRBD1 matching over 7 bases. Germline CDR1 MGHRA, CDR2 YSYEKL. The CDR3 has 17 residues. The ends lost 1 base at V and 5 bases at J; junction bases unmatched: 11. The CDR3 DNA is TGCGCCAGCAGCCAAGGATATGGACAGGAATCAAGAAACACCATATATTTT. Translation: CASSQGYGQESRNTIYF.